This passage covers 23 T cell receptor beta chains from one sample sequenced in a study of shared clonotypes between healthy human individuals. Assay used: immunoSEQ multiplex PCR; TCRdb lists only in-frame clones, some missing. The data contain some 350,000 clones, around two thirds of them singletons. The sequencing sample was made of memory CD4+ T cells sorted from blood. The subset denotes: CD45RA-negative fraction. The receptors come from a man aged 25-45 years in good health.

The V call is TRBV7-3, the J call TRBJ2-2; D may be TRBD1 or TRBD2 (5 bases each). Trimming removed 5 bases at V and 6 bases at J, with 16 bases between. CDR3 length equals 15 residues. Germline lookup yields CDR1 SGHTA and CDR2 FQGTGA. The CDR3 region has the DNA TGTGCCAGCAGCCCCGTGGGGGTAAAAGCCGGGGAGCTGTTTTTT. It encodes CASSPVGVKAGELFF.

Worth noting for this clone: This likely stems from a read error, as it lies one base from a far larger clone. The rearrangement links TRBV5-4 to TRBJ1-1; D is ambiguous. Between the trimmed V and J ends, which lost 0 bases and 1 base, there was a span of 4 bases. The germline gives CDR1 SGHNT, CDR2 YYREEE (reference sequence). The CDR3 loop spans 13 amino acids. CDR3 coding DNA: TGTGCCAGCAGCTTGGCGGGGAACACTGAAGCTTTCTTT. Amino acid sequence: CASSLAGNTEAFF.

The genes are TRBV4-1 and TRBJ2-7, with 12 bases identical to TRBD2. V gave up 4 bases and J gave up 5 bases; unmatched junction bases: 21. CDR1 is MGHRA and CDR2 is YSYEKL in the germline V gene. The CDR3 covers 20 residues. CDR3 residues: CASSRGLAGTVGLRVDEQYF. DNA for the CDR3: TGCGCCAGCAGCCGCGGACTAGCGGGAACTGTTGGGCTACGCGTGGACGAGCAGTACTTC.

V is TRBV5-4 and J is TRBJ1-2; D uncertain. Trimming shortened V by 4 bases and J by 2 bases, and 15 bases separated the two germline ends. Germline V gene data show CDR1 as SGHNT and CDR2 as YYREEE (reference sequence). The CDR3 sequence is 15 residues long. The CDR3 loop reads CASSLDGYLNYGYTF. The DNA of the CDR3 is TGTGCCAGCAGCCTCGACGGGTATTTGAACTATGGCTACACCTTC.

The V and J genes are TRBV2 and TRBJ1-5, with 11 nucleotides matching TRBD1. With V trimmed by 6 bases and J by 6 bases, 4 bases remained unmatched. The germline V gene encodes CDR1 SNHLY and CDR2 FYNNEI. There are 14 residues in the CDR3. The CDR3 DNA follows: TGTGCCAGCAGGGACAGGGGGCAGGTTCAGCCCCAGCATTTT. It codes for CASRDRGQVQPQHF.

This clone was seen only a few times. The chain joins TRBV9 to TRBJ2-1; 11 bases map to TRBD2. The CDR3 loop spans 15 amino acids. The germline gives CDR1 SGDLS, CDR2 YYNGEE. J gave up 4 bases and V 3 bases, and 3 bases lay outside the gene matches. The CDR3 protein is CASSGGLAGYNEQFF. CDR3 coding DNA: TGTGCCAGCAGCGGAGGACTAGCGGGTTACAATGAGCAGTTCTTC.

This chain joins TRBV7-9 and TRBJ2-2; 11 bases fit TRBD2. The CDR3 spans 16 residues. The V and J ends lost 3 bases and 7 bases, in that order; junction bases with no gene match: 7. Germline V gives CDR1 SEHNR, CDR2 FQNEAQ (reference sequence). The CDR3 region has the DNA TGTGCCAGCAGCTTCTTACTAGCGGGAGCCCACGGGGAGCTGTTTTTT. The encoded protein is CASSFLLAGAHGELFF.

This sequence joins TRBV7-9 and TRBJ1-2, with D uncertain. The CDR3 length is 14 residues. V was clipped by 0 bases and J by 8 bases, with 13 bases between them. The germline V gene encodes CDR1 SEHNR and CDR2 FQNEAQ (reference sequence). This CDR3 is CASSLAYPTAGYTF. The CDR3 DNA sequence: TGTGCCAGCAGCTTAGCGTACCCCACGGCCGGCTACACCTTC. Filled out from reference TRBV7-9 and TRBJ1-2, the complete variable domain reads DTGVSQNPRHKITKRGQNVTFRCDPISEHNRLYWYRQTLGQGPEFLTYFQNEAQLEKSRLLSDRFSAERPKGSFSTLEIQRTEQGDSAMYLCASSLAYPTAGYTFGSGTRLTVV.

The table lists this clone with a count of one. This chain connects TRBV5-6 to TRBJ1-4; D ambiguous. The V end lost 2 bases, the J end lost 4 bases, and 9 bases lay between the germline ends. This CDR3 is built from 14 residues. The germline gives CDR1 SGHDT, CDR2 YYEEEE. The CDR3 DNA sequence: TGTGCCAGCAGCTTCGGCCAGATTAATGAAAAACTGTTTTTT. This codes for CASSFGQINEKLFF. The whole variable domain, remainder taken from reference TRBV5-6 and TRBJ1-4, is DAGVTQSPTHLIKTRGQQVTLRCSPKSGHDTVSWYQQALGQGPQFIFQYYEEEERQRGNFPDRFSGHQFPNYSSELNVNALLLGDSALYLCASSFGQINEKLFFGSGTQLSVL.

The CDR3 loop is CASSLDSGLVGHEQFF. Written as DNA, the CDR3 is TGCGCCAGCAGCTTGGACTCGGGACTAGTTGGGCATGAGCAGTTCTTC. The genes are TRBV5-1 and TRBJ2-1; 8 bases align to TRBD2. The CDR3 loop spans 16 amino acids. Trimming at V came to 0 bases and at J to 8 bases, leaving 10 bases not matched to a gene. CDR1 is SGHRS, CDR2 YFSETQ, per germline.

Written as DNA, the CDR3 is TGTGCCAGCATTCGAGGGGGCGCAACTAATGAAAAACTGTTTTTT. It codes for CASIRGGATNEKLFF. This chain links TRBV28 with TRBJ1-4, with 7 bases aligning to TRBD1. Unmatched junction bases numbered 5, after V lost 7 bases and J lost 0 bases. The length of the CDR3 is 15 residues. Germline V gives CDR1 MDHEN, CDR2 SYDVKM.

This chain joins TRBV2 and TRBJ2-2, with a weak D call TRBD1 (6 bases). In germline, CDR1 is SNHLY, CDR2 FYNNEI. The CDR3 is made up of 15 amino acids. The V end was cut by 4 bases, the J end by 4 bases, with 13 bases between. In DNA form, the CDR3 reads TGTGCCAGCAGTGCCCAGGGGAAAGGCACCGGGGAGCTGTTTTTT. This gives the protein CASSAQGKGTGELFF.

The chain recombines TRBV25-1 with TRBJ2-7; D may be TRBD1 (5 bases). The ends were cut back, 1 base at V and 7 bases at J, with 11 bases in the middle. This CDR3 is built from 13 residues. Germline V gene lookup returns CDR1 MGHDK and CDR2 SYGVNS. The CDR3 DNA follows: TGTGCCAGCAGTGAATCGTGGGGCTCGGAGCAGTACTTC. Translated: CASSESWGSEQYF.

J is TRBJ1-2 and V is TRBV7-9; TRBD1 matches 8 bases. Germline CDR1 and CDR2: SEHNR and FQNEAQ (reference sequence). The V gene end was trimmed by 5 bases and the J gene end by 3 bases; junction bases not matched to a gene: 8. The CDR3 extends over 15 amino acids. CDR3 nucleotide sequence: TGTGCCAGCAGCCCCACCGGACAGGGACACTATGGCTACACCTTC. Protein sequence: CASSPTGQGHYGYTF. Looking up the rest from reference TRBV7-9 and TRBJ1-2 gives the full variable domain: DTGVSQNPRHKITKRGQNVTFRCDPISEHNRLYWYRQTLGQGPEFLTYFQNEAQLEKSRLLSDRFSAERPKGSFSTLEIQRTEQGDSAMYLCASSPTGQGHYGYTFGSGTRLTVV.

The genes are TRBV27 and TRBJ2-7; D is undetermined. Germline V lookup: CDR1 MNHEY, CDR2 SMNVEV (reference sequence). The CDR3 sequence is 15 residues long. Trimming pared 2 bases from V and 3 bases from J, leaving 14 bases between. CDR3 DNA sequence: TGTGCCAGCAGTTTAGATGGGCTGACTGGCTACGAGCAGTACTTC. Protein product: CASSLDGLTGYEQYF.

The CDR3 DNA follows: TGTGCCAGCAGCGGGACGGGCGTTGAGCAGTTCTTC. Translating gives CASSGTGVEQFF. The chain links TRBV11-1 to TRBJ2-1; D is perhaps TRBD1 or TRBD2 (5 bases each). Trimming stripped 5 bases from V and 9 bases from J, with 11 bases between. The CDR3 totals 12 residues. Germline values: CDR1 SGHAT, CDR2 FQDESV (reference sequence).

With regard to this clone: The same CDR3 can be traced to other DNA sequences in this sample. The chain carries TRBV18 and TRBJ2-2; D gene unclear. V was clipped by 1 base and J by 1 base, with 1 base between them. Per the germline V gene, CDR1 is KGHSH and CDR2 is LQKENI. The CDR3 sequence is 13 residues long. The CDR3 region has the DNA TGTGCCAGCTCACCACAGAACACCGGGGAGCTGTTTTTT. As protein: CASSPQNTGELFF.

This chain joins TRBV28 and TRBJ1-5; D gene ambiguous. The CDR3 sequence is 15 residues long. The V and J ends lost 6 bases and 3 bases respectively, with 15 bases between them. Per the germline V gene, CDR1 is MDHEN and CDR2 is SYDVKM. In DNA form, the CDR3 reads TGTGCCAGCAGCCAAGGGTTTTCCCACAATCAGCCCCAGCATTTT. It specifies CASSQGFSHNQPQHF.

In its sample, this clone was seen many times. The chain recombines TRBV4-3 with TRBJ2-3; D is undetermined. V shed 1 base and J shed 2 bases, with 7 bases lying between them. CDR3 length: 14 residues. From germline, CDR1 is LGHNA and CDR2 YSLEER. The CDR3 DNA reads as TGCGCCAGCAGCCAAGGAGACTCCACAGATACGCAGTATTTT. Encoded protein: CASSQGDSTDTQYF.

The V and J genes are TRBV5-1 and TRBJ2-1, with no clear D. Germline assignment: CDR1 SGHRS and CDR2 YFSETQ. V was clipped by 0 bases and J by 7 bases, with 8 bases between them. The CDR3 is 13 amino acids. The CDR3 bases are TGCGCCAGCAGCTTGGGGGGTTGGAATGAGCAGTTCTTC. It translates to CASSLGGWNEQFF.

This chain joins TRBV15 and TRBJ2-1; 7 nucleotides match TRBD2. With V trimmed by 3 bases and J by 7 bases, 15 bases remained unmatched. The CDR3 is made up of 17 amino acids. Germline values: CDR1 LNHNV, CDR2 YYDKDF (reference sequence). CDR3: CATSSRWRDSGGNEQFF. Written as DNA, the CDR3 is TGTGCCACCAGCAGTCGATGGCGGGACTCGGGAGGTAATGAGCAGTTCTTC.

V gene TRBV5-4 combines with J gene TRBJ2-1; 7 nucleotides agree with TRBD2. The junction had 8 bases not matched to a gene; V was cut back by 5 bases and J by 0 bases. Germline CDR1 and CDR2: SGHNT and YYREEE (reference sequence). The CDR3 sequence is 16 residues long. CDR3 coding DNA: TGTGCCAGCAGTGTGGGAGAGCGGGGCTCCTACAATGAGCAGTTCTTC. This sequence encodes CASSVGERGSYNEQFF.

The CDR3 bases are TGTGCCAGCAGCTTGGACGGGGGTCCTTATGGCTACACCTTC. Translated, it gives CASSLDGGPYGYTF. The chain employs TRBV5-4 and TRBJ1-2; weak D call: TRBD1 (5 bases). There are 14 residues in the CDR3. Germline-derived CDR1 and CDR2 are SGHNT and YYREEE (reference sequence). V was clipped by 0 bases and J by 5 bases, with 11 bases between them.